Presented here are 8 T cell receptor beta chains from one specimen sequenced in a study of shared clonotypes between healthy human individuals. Naive CD8 populations comprised CD45RO-negative cells positively selected for CCR7, excluding terminally differentiated effector memory CD45RA+ cells. Clones were sequenced by immunoSEQ multiplex PCR, and TCRdb holds only the in-frame ones, with some missing. This table holds about 800,000 clones, 90% to 97% found once. Sequenced input: naive CD8+ T cells sorted from blood. All receptors derive from a man aged 25 to 40 in good health.

The J gene is TRBJ2-1, the V gene TRBV27; D not resolved. Between the trimmed V and J ends, which lost 6 bases and 0 bases, there was a span of 15 bases. Germline V CDR1 and CDR2: MNHEY, SMNVEV (reference sequence). CDR3 length: 16 amino acids. In nucleotides, the CDR3 is TGTGCCAGCAGCTATGGGGTTCTTAGCTCCTACAATGAGCAGTTCTTC. It codes for CASSYGVLSSYNEQFF.

The V gene is TRBV27, the J gene TRBJ2-7; 11 bases fit TRBD1. From germline, CDR1 is MNHEY and CDR2 SMNVEV (reference sequence). The CDR3 length is 15 residues. V shed 5 bases, J shed 4 bases, and the junction held 7 bases outside the gene matches. The chain's CDR3 is CASSRGQGGFYEQYF. CDR3 nucleotide sequence: TGTGCCAGCAGTAGGGGACAGGGGGGGTTTTACGAGCAGTACTTC.

The chain employs TRBV5-1 and TRBJ2-5, with no clear D. This CDR3 comprises 14 residues. Trimming shortened V by 7 bases and J by 5 bases, and 18 bases separated the two germline ends. Germline lookup yields CDR1 SGHRS and CDR2 YFSETQ. CDR3 bases: TGCGCCAGCCCCTCTGGGCCAGTGTTGGAGACCCAGTACTTC. It translates to CASPSGPVLETQYF.

J is TRBJ1-1 and V is TRBV2, with 8 bases identical to TRBD1. In germline, CDR1 is SNHLY, CDR2 FYNNEI. Trimming at V came to 7 bases and at J to 3 bases, leaving 7 bases not matched to a gene. The CDR3 has 14 residues. CDR3 amino acids: CASTYGQGDTEAFF. Here the CDR3 DNA reads TGTGCCAGCACCTACGGACAGGGAGACACTGAAGCTTTCTTT.

The DNA of the CDR3 is TGTGCCAGCAGTCCCCTTGACACCGGGGAGCTGTTTTTT. Amino acids: CASSPLDTGELFF. The chain recombines TRBV6-5 with TRBJ2-2; D unclear. This CDR3 region has 13 residues. Germline CDR1 is MNHEY and CDR2 is SVGAGI. Between the trimmed V and J ends, which lost 5 bases and 3 bases, there was a span of 7 bases.

The chain has TRBV9 and TRBJ2-1, with 8 positions matching TRBD2. The CDR3 consists of 15 residues. The germline V gene has CDR1 SGDLS and CDR2 YYNGEE. Trimming at V came to 5 bases and at J to 9 bases, leaving 13 bases not matched to a gene. The CDR3 spells CASRAFAGGRGEQFF. CDR3 DNA sequence: TGTGCCAGCAGAGCCTTCGCGGGAGGCCGCGGTGAGCAGTTCTTC.

With regard to this clone: The same CDR3 is also encoded by other DNA sequences in this sample. This sequence joins TRBV27 and TRBJ2-1, with 12 nucleotides matching TRBD1. Germline V lookup: CDR1 MNHEY, CDR2 SMNVEV (reference sequence). This CDR3 is built from 15 residues. Trimming cost V 5 bases and J 7 bases; bases outside gene matches: 6. This CDR3 is CASSPGTGGRNEQFF. The CDR3 DNA reads TGTGCCAGCAGTCCCGGGACAGGGGGCCGGAATGAGCAGTTCTTC.

The CDR3 spells CASSLIGFGREVGETQYF. In DNA form, the CDR3 reads TGTGCCAGCAGCTTAATTGGGTTCGGCAGGGAGGTGGGAGAGACCCAGTACTTC. The chain recombines TRBV5-4 with TRBJ2-5, with a tentative D call TRBD2 (6 bases). CDR3 length equals 18 residues. Germline CDR1 and CDR2: SGHNT and YYREEE (reference sequence). Trimming pared 2 bases from V and 4 bases from J, leaving 24 bases between.